This T cell receptor beta chain originates from a study of blood T cell repertoires in COVID-19. Study in general: Samples came from the United States, Italy and Spain, spanning acute and convalescent COVID-19. Sources were T cells, B-cell-depleted T cells, or PBMCs; the material itself was cDNA or gDNA.

Assay: immunoSEQ multiplex PCR; the TCRdb copy retains only in-frame clones and omits some. The sample shows roughly 71,000 clones, 84% of them seen only once. V shed 0 bases and J 7 bases; nucleotides not matched to a gene: 7. This CDR3 is 16 amino acids long. The germline V gene has CDR1 LGHNT and CDR2 FRNRAP. This receptor was obtained from a man aged 50 or older with active COVID-19. The chain uses TRBV12-5 and TRBJ1-5; the match to TRBD1 covers 9 bases. Material for sequencing was peripheral blood. This chain's CDR3 is CASGLVSGQGRQPQHF. CDR3 in DNA: TGTGCTAGTGGTTTGGTATCGGGACAGGGCAGGCAGCCCCAGCATTTT.